The source of this T cell receptor beta chain is a study of CD8+ T cells in alopecia areata. The wider study: Those patients who were treated received oral tofacitinib, which was given at 5 to 10 mg twice daily for moderate-to-severe alopecia areata. Study results and caveats: For lesional scalp, especially alopecia totalis/universalis, clonality was higher than in normal scalp.

Treatment specified: oral pan-JAK inhibitor, 5-10 mg twice daily. A remark on this clone: Its target is not known.

Extracted from the samples, RNA was reverse transcribed into cDNA to serve as the sequencing template. Clones were read by immunoSEQ multiplex PCR, and TCRdb kept only the in-frame ones, dropping some. The data show roughly 73,000 clones, with 29% seen just once and just under 15% held by the top ten. Germline V gives CDR1 SQVTM, CDR2 ANQGSEA. The V gene end was trimmed by 2 bases and the J gene end by 3 bases; junction bases not matched to a gene: 3. There are 15 residues in the CDR3. This rearrangement joins TRBV29-1 to TRBJ2-1, with 11 bases lining up with TRBD2. The TCR comes from a human donor with alopecia areata. This material consisted of CD8+ T cells sorted from blood, taken at week 4, from a patient treated with tofacitinib. CDR3 sequence reads: CSVELGTSGYNEQFF. The CDR3 coding sequence is TGCAGCGTTGAACTCGGGACTAGCGGCTACAATGAGCAGTTCTTC.